The 8 T cell receptor beta chains presented below share a single source sample, sequenced in a study of early T cells in non-severe SARS-CoV-2 infection (dated by TCRdb to about 2021). Libraries came from 5' RACE. The sample was run on a NextSeq 500. Using fastp at Q25 and MiXCR, TCRdb reprocessed the public reads and kept productive beta chains. Each CDR3 protein gets just one entry, which takes the most common genes and DNA from the rows behind it. For this sample there are more than 50,000 distinct CDR3 sequences; under 15% appear just once. Together, the top ten hold about a tenth of the sample. This material consisted of whole blood, taken at baseline. The receptors derive from an adult who was a healthcare worker with PCR-confirmed SARS-CoV-2 infection or an uninfected control (not recorded which).

This clonotype was counted only a few times. The CDR3 DNA follows: TGTGCCAGCAGCCAAACGATTCCCTACGAGCAGTACTTC. Translated, it gives CASSQTIPYEQYF. V gene TRBV3-1 combines with J gene TRBJ2-7; D gene unclear. The germline V and J ends were trimmed by 2 bases and 2 bases, with 7 bases remaining between them. CDR3 length equals 13 residues. Per the germline V gene, CDR1 is LGHDT and CDR2 is YNNKEL (reference sequence).

The count of this clonotype is one. The rearrangement uses TRBV10-1 and TRBJ2-3, with D unclear. CDR1 and CDR2 (germline): WNHNN, SYGVQD (reference sequence). The V and J ends lost 2 bases and 5 bases respectively, with 2 bases between them. The CDR3 is made up of 11 amino acids. The CDR3 is CASSELDTQYF. The CDR3, as DNA: TGCGCCAGCAGTGAGCTAGATACGCAGTATTTT.

The rearrangement joins TRBV18 to TRBJ1-5; a weak D match, TRBD1 (5 bases). Germline V gene sequence: CDR1 KGHSH, CDR2 LQKENI. CDR3 length equals 17 residues. V lost 2 bases and J 1 base, leaving 15 bases between the germline ends. The CDR3 protein is CASSPEWIRASNQPQHF. CDR3 nucleotide sequence: TGTGCCAGCTCACCAGAGTGGATCAGGGCGAGCAATCAGCCCCAGCATTTT.

Of note for this clonotype: An end of the junction differs from the germline gene, which may be a read error. This sequence joins TRBV5-1 and TRBJ2-3, with D maybe TRBD2 (5 bases). CDR3 length: 15 amino acids. CDR1 is SGHRS, CDR2 YFSETQ, per germline. CDR3 in DNA: TGCGGCAGCAGCGGTTGGAGCCCTAGCACAGATACGCAGTATTTT. Protein product: CGSSGWSPSTDTQYF.

This clonotype was seen a few times. The chain links TRBV27 to TRBJ1-1; TRBD1 might be the D (5 bases). Germline CDR1 MNHEY, CDR2 SMNVEV (reference sequence). V lost 9 bases to trimming and J lost 1 base, with 15 bases between them. This CDR3 comprises 14 residues. CDR3 coding DNA: TGTGCCAGTGGAAGGGGAGTGCGGAACACTGAAGCTTTCTTT. Encoded protein: CASGRGVRNTEAFF.

This clonotype was found a few times. The rearrangement joins TRBV18 to TRBJ2-3; TRBD2 aligns across 8 bases. CDR3 length: 15 amino acids. V lost 1 base and J lost 1; bases outside the gene matches: 1. Germline V gives CDR1 KGHSH, CDR2 LQKENI. The CDR3 sequence is CASSPQTSGTDTQYF. The CDR3 bases are TGTGCCAGCTCACCACAGACTAGCGGCACAGATACGCAGTATTTT.

Only a few counts were recorded for this clonotype. The CDR3 loop reads CASSPPSSREELFF. The DNA for the CDR3 is TGTGCCAGCTCACCACCGAGTAGTAGGGAGGAACTGTTTTTT. V is TRBV18 and J is TRBJ1-4; D gene unclear. Germline V lookup: CDR1 KGHSH, CDR2 LQKENI. CDR3 length: 14 residues. Trimming took 0 bases from V and 12 from J, leaving 14 bases between them.

This clonotype was seen a few times. The chain carries TRBV27 and TRBJ1-1; 8 bases match TRBD1. The V and J ends lost 5 bases and 5 bases, in that order; junction bases with no gene match: 10. The CDR3 length is 15 residues. Germline values: CDR1 MNHEY, CDR2 SMNVEV (reference sequence). In DNA, the CDR3 is TGTGCCAGCAGTCCAAGACAGGGGATGCGGACTGAAGCTTTCTTT. Amino acid sequence: CASSPRQGMRTEAFF.